The clone carrying this T cell receptor beta chain was seen a single time. The table came from immunoSEQ multiplex PCR; TCRdb's copy has only in-frame clones and leaves some out. The sample has fewer than 3 million clones, approximately 90% seen once; the top ten hold about 0.41%. This record comes from a study of shared clonotypes between healthy human individuals. This sequence was found in a young man in good health. Some clones in this sample may be carry-over from other donors' samples. Sequencing used naive CD4+ T cells from PBMCs. Subset indicated: CD45RA+ positively selected.

Written as DNA, the CDR3 is TGTGCCAGCAGTGAACAGGAAGGCGGGAGGGCCTCAGATACGCAGTATTTT. Translating it yields CASSEQEGGRASDTQYF. The rearrangement links TRBV25-1 to TRBJ2-3, with 9 bases aligning to TRBD2. This CDR3 has 17 amino acids. V shed 2 bases and J 4 bases; nucleotides not matched to a gene: 10. From germline, CDR1 is MGHDK and CDR2 SYGVNS.